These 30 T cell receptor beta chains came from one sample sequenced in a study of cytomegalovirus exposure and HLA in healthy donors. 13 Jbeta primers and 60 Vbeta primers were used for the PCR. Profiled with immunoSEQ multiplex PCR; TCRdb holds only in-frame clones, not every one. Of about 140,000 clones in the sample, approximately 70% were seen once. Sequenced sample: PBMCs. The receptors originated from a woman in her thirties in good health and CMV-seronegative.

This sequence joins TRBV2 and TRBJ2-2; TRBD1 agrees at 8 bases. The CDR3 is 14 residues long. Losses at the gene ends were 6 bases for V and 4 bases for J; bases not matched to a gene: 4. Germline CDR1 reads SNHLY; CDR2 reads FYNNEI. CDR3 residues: CASRAGTGTGELFF. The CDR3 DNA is TGTGCCAGCAGGGCCGGGACAGGCACCGGGGAGCTGTTTTTT.

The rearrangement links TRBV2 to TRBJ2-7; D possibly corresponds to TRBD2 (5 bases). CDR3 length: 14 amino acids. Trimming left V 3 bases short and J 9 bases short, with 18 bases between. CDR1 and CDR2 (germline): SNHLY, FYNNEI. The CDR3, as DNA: TGTGCCAGCAGTGATAGGTCGGCGGGTGGTGTGCAGTACTTC. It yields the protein CASSDRSAGGVQYF.

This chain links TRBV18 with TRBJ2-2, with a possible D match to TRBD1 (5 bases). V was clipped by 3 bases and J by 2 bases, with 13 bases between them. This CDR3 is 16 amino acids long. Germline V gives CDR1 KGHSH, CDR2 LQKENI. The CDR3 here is CASSPTDTSNTGELFF. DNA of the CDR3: TGTGCCAGCTCACCCACGGACACATCCAACACCGGGGAGCTGTTTTTT.

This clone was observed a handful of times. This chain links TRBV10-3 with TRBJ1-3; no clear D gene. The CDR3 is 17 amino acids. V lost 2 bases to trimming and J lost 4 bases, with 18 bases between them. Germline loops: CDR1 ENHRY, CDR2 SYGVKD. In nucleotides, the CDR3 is TGTGCCATCAGTGAGGTATTAAGCTATCTATCCGGAAACACCATATATTTT. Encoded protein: CAISEVLSYLSGNTIYF.

CDR3 bases: TGTGCCAGCAGCCCCCGGGACGGGGGCTACGAGCAGTACTTC. The encoded protein is CASSPRDGGYEQYF. The V and J genes are TRBV5-4 and TRBJ2-7; perhaps TRBD2 as D (6 bases). Trimming removed 4 bases from V and 3 bases from J, with 14 bases in between. The length of the CDR3 is 14 residues. Germline V gene data show CDR1 as SGHNT and CDR2 as YYREEE (reference sequence).

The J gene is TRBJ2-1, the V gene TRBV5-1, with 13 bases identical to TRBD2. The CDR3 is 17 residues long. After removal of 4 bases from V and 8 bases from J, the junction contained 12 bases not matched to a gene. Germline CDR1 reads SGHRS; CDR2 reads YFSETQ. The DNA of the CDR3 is TGCGCCAGCAGCCAAGCTCCGGGACTAGCGGGGCAGGATGAGCAGTTCTTC. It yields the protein CASSQAPGLAGQDEQFF.

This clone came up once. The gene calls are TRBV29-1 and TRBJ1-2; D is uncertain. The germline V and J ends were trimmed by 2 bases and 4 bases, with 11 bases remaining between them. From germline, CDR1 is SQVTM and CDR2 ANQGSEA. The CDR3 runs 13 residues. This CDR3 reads CSVETASLYGYTF. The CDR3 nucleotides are TGCAGCGTTGAAACCGCGTCACTCTATGGCTACACCTTC.

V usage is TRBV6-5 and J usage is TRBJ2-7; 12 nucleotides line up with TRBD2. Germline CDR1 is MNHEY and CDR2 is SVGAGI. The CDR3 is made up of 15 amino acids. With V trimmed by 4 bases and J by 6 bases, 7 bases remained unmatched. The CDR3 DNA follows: TGTGCCAGCAGTTCCGCTAGCGGGAGGGCGTCCGAGCAGTACTTC. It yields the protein CASSSASGRASEQYF.

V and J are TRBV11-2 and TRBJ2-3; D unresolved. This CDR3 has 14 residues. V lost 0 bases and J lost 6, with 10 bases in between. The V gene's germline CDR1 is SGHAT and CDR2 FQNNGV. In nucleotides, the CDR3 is TGTGCCAGCAGCTTAGATGAGCGATGGGATACGCAGTATTTT. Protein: CASSLDERWDTQYF.

Here the CDR3 DNA reads TGTGCCAGCAGTGAACCCCGACTAGCGGGAGGGCAAGAGACCCAGTACTTC. Translation: CASSEPRLAGGQETQYF. The genes are TRBV2 and TRBJ2-5; TRBD2 aligns across 14 bases. The CDR3 totals 17 residues. V lost 2 bases and J lost 2; bases outside the gene matches: 4. Germline lookup yields CDR1 SNHLY and CDR2 FYNNEI. The full variable domain, in which reference TRBV2 and TRBJ2-5 provide the parts outside the CDR3, is EPEVTQTPSHQVTQMGQEVILRCVPISNHLYFYWYRQILGQKVEFLVSFYNNEISEKSEIFDDQFSVERPDGSNFTLKIRSTKLEDSAMYFCASSEPRLAGGQETQYFGPGTRLLVL.

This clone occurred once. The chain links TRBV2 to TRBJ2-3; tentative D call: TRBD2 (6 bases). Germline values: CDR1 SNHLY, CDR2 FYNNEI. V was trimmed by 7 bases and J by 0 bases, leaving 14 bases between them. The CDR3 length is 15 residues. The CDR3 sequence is CASMGVAVSTDTQYF. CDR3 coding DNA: TGTGCCAGCATGGGAGTAGCGGTTAGCACAGATACGCAGTATTTT.

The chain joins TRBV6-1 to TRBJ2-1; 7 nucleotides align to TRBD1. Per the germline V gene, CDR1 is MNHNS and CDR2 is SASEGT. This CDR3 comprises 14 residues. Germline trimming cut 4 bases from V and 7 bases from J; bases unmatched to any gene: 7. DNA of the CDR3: TGTGCCAGCAGTGCCCCGGACAGGCTAAATGAGCAGTTCTTC. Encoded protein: CASSAPDRLNEQFF.

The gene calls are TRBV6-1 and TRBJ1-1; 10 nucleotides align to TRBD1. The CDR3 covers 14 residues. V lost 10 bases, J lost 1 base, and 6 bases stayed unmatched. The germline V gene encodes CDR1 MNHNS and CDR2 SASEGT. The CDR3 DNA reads TGTGCCACCCAAAGGACAGGGGGGAACACTGAAGCTTTCTTT. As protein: CATQRTGGNTEAFF.

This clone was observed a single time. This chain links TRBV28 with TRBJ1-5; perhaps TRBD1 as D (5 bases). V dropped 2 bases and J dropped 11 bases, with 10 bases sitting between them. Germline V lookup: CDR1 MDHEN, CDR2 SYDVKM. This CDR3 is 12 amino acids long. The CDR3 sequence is CASSLRGGAQHF. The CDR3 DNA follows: TGTGCCAGCAGTTTAAGGGGCGGAGCCCAGCATTTT.

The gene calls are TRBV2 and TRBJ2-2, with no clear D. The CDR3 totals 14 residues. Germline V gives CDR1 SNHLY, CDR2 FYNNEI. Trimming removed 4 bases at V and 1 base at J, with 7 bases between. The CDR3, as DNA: TGTGCCAGCAGTGGGCAGTTGAACACCGGGGAGCTGTTTTTT. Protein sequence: CASSGQLNTGELFF.

The CDR3: CASSRALGTGNEKLFF. For the CDR3, the DNA is TGTGCCAGCAGCCGGGCCCTAGGGACAGGGAATGAAAAACTGTTTTTT. The rearrangement uses TRBV28 and TRBJ1-4, with 9 nucleotides matching TRBD1. The CDR3 length is 16 residues. The germline V gene has CDR1 MDHEN and CDR2 SYDVKM. V dropped 6 bases and J dropped 5; count of bases not matched to a gene: 10.

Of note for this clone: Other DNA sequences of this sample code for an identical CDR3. CDR3 sequence (DNA): TGCGCCAGCAGTTTTGGACAGGGGGGCACTGAAGCTTTCTTT. It is translated as CASSFGQGGTEAFF. The chain joins TRBV5-1 to TRBJ1-1; 10 bases agree with TRBD1. J gave up 4 bases and V 5 bases, and 5 bases lay outside the gene matches. The CDR3 has 14 amino acids. CDR1 and CDR2 (germline): SGHRS, YFSETQ.

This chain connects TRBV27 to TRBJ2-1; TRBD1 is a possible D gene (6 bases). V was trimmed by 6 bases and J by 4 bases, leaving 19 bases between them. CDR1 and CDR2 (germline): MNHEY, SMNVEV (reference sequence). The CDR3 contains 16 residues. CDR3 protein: CASRKQGPPWYNEQFF. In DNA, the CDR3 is TGTGCCAGCAGAAAACAGGGTCCCCCGTGGTACAATGAGCAGTTCTTC.

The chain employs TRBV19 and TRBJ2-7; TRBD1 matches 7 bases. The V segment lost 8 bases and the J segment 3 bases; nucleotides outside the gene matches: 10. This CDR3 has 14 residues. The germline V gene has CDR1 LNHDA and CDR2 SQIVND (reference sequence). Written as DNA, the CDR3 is TGTGCCAGTGCAACAGGGGTAATAGGCTACGAGCAGTACTTC. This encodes CASATGVIGYEQYF.

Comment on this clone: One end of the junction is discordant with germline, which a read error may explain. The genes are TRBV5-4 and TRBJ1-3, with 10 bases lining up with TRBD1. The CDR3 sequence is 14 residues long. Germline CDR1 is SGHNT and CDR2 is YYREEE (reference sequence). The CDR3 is CASSPGTGARGVTF. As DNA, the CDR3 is TGTGCCAGCAGCCCCGGGACAGGGGCACGAGGAGTCACTTTT.

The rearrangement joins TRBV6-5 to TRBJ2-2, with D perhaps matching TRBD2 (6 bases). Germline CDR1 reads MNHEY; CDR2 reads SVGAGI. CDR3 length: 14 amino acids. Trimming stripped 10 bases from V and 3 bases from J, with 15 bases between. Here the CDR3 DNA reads TGTGCCACCGGGCGGGGCACTTACACCGGGGAGCTGTTTTTT. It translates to CATGRGTYTGELFF.

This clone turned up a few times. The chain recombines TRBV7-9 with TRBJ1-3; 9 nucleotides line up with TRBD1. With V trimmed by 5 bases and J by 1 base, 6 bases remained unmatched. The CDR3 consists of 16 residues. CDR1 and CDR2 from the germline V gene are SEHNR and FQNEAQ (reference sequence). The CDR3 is CASSTSGTGSGNTIYF. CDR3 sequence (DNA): TGTGCCAGCAGCACCTCCGGGACAGGGTCTGGAAACACCATATATTTT.

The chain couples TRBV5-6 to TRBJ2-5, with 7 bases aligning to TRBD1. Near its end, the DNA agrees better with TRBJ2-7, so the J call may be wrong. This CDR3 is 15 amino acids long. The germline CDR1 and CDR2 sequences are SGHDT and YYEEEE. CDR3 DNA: TGTGCCAGCAGCTGGGACAGAGAACTCACCTACGAGCAGTACTTC. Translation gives CASSWDRELTYEQYF.

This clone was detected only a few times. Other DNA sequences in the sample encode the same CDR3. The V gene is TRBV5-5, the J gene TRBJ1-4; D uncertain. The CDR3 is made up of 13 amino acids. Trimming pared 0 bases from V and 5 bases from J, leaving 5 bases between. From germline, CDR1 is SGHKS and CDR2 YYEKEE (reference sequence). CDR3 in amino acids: CASSLAQNEKLFF. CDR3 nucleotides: TGTGCCAGCAGCTTGGCACAGAATGAAAAACTGTTTTTT.

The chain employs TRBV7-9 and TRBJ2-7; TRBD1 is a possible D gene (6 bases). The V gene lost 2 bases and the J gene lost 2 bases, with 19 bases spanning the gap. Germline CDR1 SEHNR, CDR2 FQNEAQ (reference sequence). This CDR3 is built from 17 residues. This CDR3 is CASSLIWNSGHTYEQYV. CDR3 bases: TGTGCCAGCAGCTTAATCTGGAACTCGGGACACACCTACGAGCAGTACGTC.

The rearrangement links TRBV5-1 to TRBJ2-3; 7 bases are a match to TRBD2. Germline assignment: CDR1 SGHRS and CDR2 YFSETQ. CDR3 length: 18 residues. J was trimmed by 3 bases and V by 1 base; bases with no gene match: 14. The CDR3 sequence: CASSLYRGGGDETDTQYF. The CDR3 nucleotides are TGCGCCAGCAGCTTGTACCGCGGGGGAGGGGATGAGACAGATACGCAGTATTTT. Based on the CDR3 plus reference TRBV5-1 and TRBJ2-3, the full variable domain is KAGVTQTPRYLIKTRGQQVTLSCSPISGHRSVSWYQQTPGQGLQFLFEYFSETQRNKGNFPGRFSGRQFSNSRSEMNVSTLELGDSALYLCASSLYRGGGDETDTQYFGPGTRLTVL.

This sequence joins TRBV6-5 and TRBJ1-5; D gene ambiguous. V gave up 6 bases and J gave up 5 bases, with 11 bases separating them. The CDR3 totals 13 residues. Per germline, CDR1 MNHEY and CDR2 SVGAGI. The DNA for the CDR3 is TGTGCCAGCAGCCCGGACTGGGATCAGCCCCAGCATTTT. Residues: CASSPDWDQPQHF.

The CDR3 here is CASSDGETQYF. DNA of the CDR3: TGTGCCAGCAGCGACGGGGAGACCCAGTACTTC. V gene TRBV21-1 combines with J gene TRBJ2-5; the table names TRBD2, a call not compared with the DNA. TRBV21-1 is noted as a pseudogene. This CDR3 spans 11 amino acids.

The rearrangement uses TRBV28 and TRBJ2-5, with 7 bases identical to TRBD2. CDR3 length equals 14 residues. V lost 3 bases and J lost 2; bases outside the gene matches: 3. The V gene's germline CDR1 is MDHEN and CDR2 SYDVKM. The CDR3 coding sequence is TGTGCCAGCAGTTTCGCGGGGGTTCAAGAGACCCAGTACTTC. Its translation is CASSFAGVQETQYF.

CDR3: CASREAGRFYEQYF. The DNA for the CDR3 is TGTGCCAGCAGGGAAGCGGGACGATTCTACGAGCAGTACTTC. V gene TRBV27 combines with J gene TRBJ2-7; 7 nucleotides agree with TRBD2. The ends lost 6 bases at V and 3 bases at J; junction bases unmatched: 8. Germline V gene sequence: CDR1 MNHEY, CDR2 SMNVEV (reference sequence). This CDR3 contains 14 residues.